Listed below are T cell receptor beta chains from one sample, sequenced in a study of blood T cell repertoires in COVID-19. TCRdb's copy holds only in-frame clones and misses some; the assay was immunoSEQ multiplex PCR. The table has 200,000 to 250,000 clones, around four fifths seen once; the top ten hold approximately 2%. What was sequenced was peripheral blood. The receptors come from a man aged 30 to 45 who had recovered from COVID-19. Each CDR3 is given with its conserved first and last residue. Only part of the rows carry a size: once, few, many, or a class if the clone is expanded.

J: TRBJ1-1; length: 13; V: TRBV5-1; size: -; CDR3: CASSKDRNTEAFF
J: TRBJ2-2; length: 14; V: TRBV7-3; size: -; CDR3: CASSPGQGAGELFF
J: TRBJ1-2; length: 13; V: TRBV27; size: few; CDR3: CASAFTGVRGYTF
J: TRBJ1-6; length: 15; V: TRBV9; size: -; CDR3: CASTLEGGVGSPLHF
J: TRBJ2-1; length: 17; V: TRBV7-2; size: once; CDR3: CASSFSSSGGTYNEQFF
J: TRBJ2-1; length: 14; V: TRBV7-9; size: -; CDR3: CASSLGGEANEQFF
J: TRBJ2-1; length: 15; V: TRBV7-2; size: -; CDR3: CASSSLGGFGNEQFF
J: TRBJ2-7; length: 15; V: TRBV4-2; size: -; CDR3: CASSSQRGPTHEQYF
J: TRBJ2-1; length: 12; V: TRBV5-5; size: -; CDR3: CASSPGAVEQFF
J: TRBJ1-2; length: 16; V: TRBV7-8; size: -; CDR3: CASSLESKHTNYGYTF
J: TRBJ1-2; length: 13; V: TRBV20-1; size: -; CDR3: CSASLPETYGYTF
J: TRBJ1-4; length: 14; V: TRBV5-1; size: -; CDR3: CASSFGGASEKLFF
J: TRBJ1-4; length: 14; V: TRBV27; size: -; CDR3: CASSLTALNEKLFF
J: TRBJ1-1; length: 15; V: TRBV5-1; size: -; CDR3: CASSWDWPRNTEAFF
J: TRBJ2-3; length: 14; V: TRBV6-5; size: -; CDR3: CASSYRVMADTQYF
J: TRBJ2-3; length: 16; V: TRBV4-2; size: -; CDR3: CASSQDLTGRTDTQYF
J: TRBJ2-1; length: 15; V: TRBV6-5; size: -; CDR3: CASSYSGSSYNEQFF
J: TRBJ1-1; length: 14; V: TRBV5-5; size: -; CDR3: CASTLRQRNTEAFF
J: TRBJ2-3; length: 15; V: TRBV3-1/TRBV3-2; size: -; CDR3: CASSPWDRGTDTQYF
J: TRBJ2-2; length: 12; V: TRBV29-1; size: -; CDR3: CSAWANTGELFF
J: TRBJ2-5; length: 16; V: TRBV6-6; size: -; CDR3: CASSAYRTSGGMTQYF
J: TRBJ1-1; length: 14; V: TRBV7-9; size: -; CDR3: CASSLASRNTEAFF
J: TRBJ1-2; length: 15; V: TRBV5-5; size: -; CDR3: CASSLDAGGDYGYTF
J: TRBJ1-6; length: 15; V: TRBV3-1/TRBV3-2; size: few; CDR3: CASSHDGQGNSPLHF
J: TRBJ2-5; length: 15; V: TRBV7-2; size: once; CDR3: CASSLGGWGRETQYF
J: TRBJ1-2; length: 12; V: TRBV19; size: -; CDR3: CASTVDGYGYTF
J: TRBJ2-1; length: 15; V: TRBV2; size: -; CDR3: CASSEGVSGGSPPFF
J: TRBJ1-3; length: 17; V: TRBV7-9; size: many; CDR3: CASSLEMGQASGNTIYF
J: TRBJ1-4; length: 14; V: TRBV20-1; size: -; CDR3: CSASQTGVNEKLFF
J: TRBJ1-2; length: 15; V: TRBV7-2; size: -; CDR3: CASSLSREGNYGYTF
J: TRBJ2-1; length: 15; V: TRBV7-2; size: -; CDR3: CASSFDRGSYNEQFF
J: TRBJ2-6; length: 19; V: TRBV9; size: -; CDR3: CASSPSPGQGYSGANVLTF
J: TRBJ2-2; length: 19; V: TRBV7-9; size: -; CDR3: CASSMTVGRGRVWTGELFF
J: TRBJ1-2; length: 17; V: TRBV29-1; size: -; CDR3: CSVENRFGTGAYYGYTF
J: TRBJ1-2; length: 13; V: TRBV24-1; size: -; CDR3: CATSGDEGYGYTF
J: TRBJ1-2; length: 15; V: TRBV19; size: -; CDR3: CASMGQGARSYGYTF
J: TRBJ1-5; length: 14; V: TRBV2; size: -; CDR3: CASSPYGVNQPQHF
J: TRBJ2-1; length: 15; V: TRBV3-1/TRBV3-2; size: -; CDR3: CASSQDRTGIDEQFF
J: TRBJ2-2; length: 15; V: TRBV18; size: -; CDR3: CASSPQQGANGELFF
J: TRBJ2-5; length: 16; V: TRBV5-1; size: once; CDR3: CASSSAPGGPQETQYF
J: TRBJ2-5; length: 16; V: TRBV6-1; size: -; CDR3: CASSEAWGTGKETQYF
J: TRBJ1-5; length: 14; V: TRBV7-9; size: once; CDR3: CASSPGESLQPQHF
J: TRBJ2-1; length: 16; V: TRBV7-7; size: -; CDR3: CASSLGRTGSGSEQFF
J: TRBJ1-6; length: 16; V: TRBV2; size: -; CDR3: CASSLAGTGENSPLHF
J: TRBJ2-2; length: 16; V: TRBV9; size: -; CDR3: CASSPRQETNTGELFF
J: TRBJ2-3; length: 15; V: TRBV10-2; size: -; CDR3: CASRRLAGGWDTQYF
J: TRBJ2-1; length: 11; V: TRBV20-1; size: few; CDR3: CSAPTSYEQFF
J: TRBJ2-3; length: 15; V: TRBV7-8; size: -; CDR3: CASTLVAGGPDTQYF
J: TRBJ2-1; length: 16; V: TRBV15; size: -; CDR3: CATSRDLGGSYNEQFF
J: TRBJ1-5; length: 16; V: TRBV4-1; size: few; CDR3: CASSRRQGASNQPQHF
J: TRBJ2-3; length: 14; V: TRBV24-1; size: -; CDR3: CATGSGGASDTQYF